The rows below give T cell receptor beta chains drawn from one sample of a study of OX40 agonist ivuxolimab in advanced cancers. The assay was immunoSEQ multiplex PCR, and TCRdb's table has in-frame clones only and misses some. This table has about 50,000 clones, over 60% appearing once. The sample consisted of CD4+ or CD8+ T cells sorted from blood, taken in a trial of the OX40 agonist ivuxolimab. These receptors all stem from an adult with an advanced solid tumor such as melanoma, head and neck, liver or kidney cancer. The CDR3 runs from the conserved cysteine through the conserved F or W. The D gene is left open where the match is weak. Where a row states a size, it is once, few, many or the class of an expanded clone; other rows omit it.

TRBJ2-3 | few | TRBV2 | TRBD2 | CASRGLALRTDTQYF | TGTGCCAGCAGGGGACTAGCCCTACGCACAGATACGCAGTATTTT
TRBJ2-3 | - | TRBV6-1 | - | CASRQGGTDTQYF | TGTGCCAGCAGGCAGGGAGGCACAGATACGCAGTATTTT
TRBJ1-5 | once | TRBV30 | - | CAWSEGTLANQPQHF | TGTGCCTGGAGTGAAGGGACCCTCGCGAATCAGCCCCAGCATTTT
TRBJ2-6 | - | TRBV19 | - | CASLDSSSGANVLTF | TGTGCCAGTCTTGACAGCAGCTCTGGGGCCAACGTCCTGACTTTC
TRBJ1-6 | - | TRBV11-2 | - | CASSLGGARQGNSPLHF | TGTGCCAGCAGCTTAGGGGGGGCCCGGCAGGGTAATTCACCCCTCCACTTT
TRBJ1-1 | few | TRBV11-3 | - | CASSFTGNTEAFF | TGTGCCAGCAGCTTTACAGGAAACACTGAAGCTTTCTTT
TRBJ1-2 | medium-sized | TRBV4-1 | - | CASRLSVLTNYGYTF | TGCGCCAGCAGACTGTCAGTCTTGACTAACTATGGCTACACCTTC
TRBJ2-3 | - | TRBV29-1 | TRBD2 | CSVSPGLAGGPDTQYF | TGCAGCGTTTCCCCTGGCCTAGCGGGAGGCCCAGATACGCAGTATTTT
TRBJ2-2 | - | TRBV11-1 | TRBD1 | CASSSGQGGTGELFF | TGTGCCAGCAGCTCCGGACAGGGGGGCACCGGGGAGCTGTTTTTT
TRBJ1-6 | - | TRBV25-1 | TRBD1 | CASSGGQGKGSPLHF | TGTGCCAGCAGTGGGGGACAGGGTAAGGGATCACCCCTCCACTTT
TRBJ2-6 | - | TRBV10-3 | - | CAISDSKGGRGANVLTF | TGTGCCATCAGTGATTCGAAGGGGGGCAGAGGGGCCAACGTCCTGACTTTC
TRBJ1-2 | few | TRBV28 | - | CASSFGYRVGNYGYTF | TGTGCCAGCAGTTTCGGGTACAGGGTCGGAAACTATGGCTACACCTTC
TRBJ1-2 | - | TRBV5-1 | TRBD1 | CASSLPGQAYGYTF | TGCGCCAGCAGCTTGCCCGGACAGGCCTATGGCTACACCTTC
TRBJ2-2 | - | TRBV7-2 | TRBD1 | CASSLAGQGAGELFF | TGTGCCAGCAGCTTAGCGGGACAGGGGGCCGGGGAGCTGTTTTTT
TRBJ2-3 | - | TRBV7-2 | - | CASSLRLAAGPTDTQYF | TGTGCCAGCAGCTTACGTCTGGCCGCAGGGCCCACAGATACGCAGTATTTT
TRBJ1-1 | - | TRBV6-1 | - | CASSFWRETEAFF | TGTGCCAGCAGTTTCTGGAGGGAGACTGAAGCTTTCTTT
TRBJ2-2 | - | TRBV30 | TRBD2 | CAWSLYSGLAGGDTGELFF | TGTGCCTGGAGTTTGTATTCGGGACTAGCGGGAGGGGACACCGGGGAGCTGTTTTTT
TRBJ1-1 | - | TRBV6-1 | - | CASSYRKEAFF | TGTGCCAGCAGTTACAGGAAGGAAGCTTTCTTT
TRBJ2-7 | - | TRBV7-8 | TRBD2 | CASSRREGPYEQYF | TGTGCCAGCAGCCGGCGGGAGGGCCCATACGAGCAGTACTTC
TRBJ2-1 | - | TRBV7-6 | TRBD1 | CASSWRQGRYNEQFF | TGTGCCAGCAGCTGGAGACAGGGTCGGTACAATGAGCAGTTCTTC
TRBJ1-2 | - | TRBV30 | - | CAWSVGREHGYTF | TGTGCCTGGAGTGTAGGCAGGGAGCATGGCTACACCTTC
TRBJ2-5 | - | TRBV5-4 | - | CASSPKTAQETQYF | TGTGCCAGCAGCCCAAAGACAGCGCAAGAGACCCAGTACTTC
TRBJ1-2 | - | TRBV29-1 | TRBD1 | CSGTTGQDGYTF | TGCAGCGGCACCACGGGACAGGATGGCTACACCTTC
TRBJ2-3 | - | TRBV5-8 | TRBD2 | CASSFLSASGRMGTDTQYF | TGTGCCAGCAGCTTCTTGTCGGCTAGCGGGAGGATGGGCACAGATACGCAGTATTTT
TRBJ2-7 | once | TRBV5-1 | TRBD2 | CASSLVTAGVREQYF | TGCGCCAGCAGCTTGGTTACAGCGGGAGTGAGGGAGCAGTACTTC
TRBJ1-2 | - | TRBV6-5 | TRBD1 | CASRSTGGACTF | TGTGCCAGCAGGTCGACAGGGGGCGCGTGCACCTTC
TRBJ2-1 | - | TRBV5-1 | TRBD2 | CASSTGTSKSNEQFF | TGCGCCAGCAGCACCGGGACTAGCAAATCCAATGAGCAGTTCTTC
TRBJ1-1 | - | TRBV5-1 | - | CASSPDRLRTEAFF | TGCGCCAGCAGCCCCGACAGGTTACGGACTGAAGCTTTCTTT
TRBJ2-3 | - | TRBV9 | - | CASSVGHTDTQYF | TGTGCCAGCAGCGTCGGACACACAGATACGCAGTATTTT
TRBJ2-3 | - | TRBV11-3 | TRBD2 | CASSQRTSGRTDTQYF | TGTGCCAGCAGCCAGAGAACTAGCGGGAGGACAGATACGCAGTATTTT
TRBJ1-2 | once | TRBV12-5 | - | CASASDAVIGYTF | TGTGCTAGTGCCTCCGATGCCGTAATTGGCTACACCTTC
TRBJ2-3 | - | TRBV30 | - | CAWGLDLTDTQYF | TGTGCCTGGGGGCTAGATCTCACAGATACGCAGTATTTT
TRBJ2-1 | - | TRBV5-4 | TRBD2 | CASSIGTSGYNEQFF | TGTGCCAGCAGCATTGGGACTAGCGGATACAATGAGCAGTTCTTC
TRBJ2-3 | - | TRBV7-2 | - | CASSLFGSTDTQYF | TGTGCCAGCAGCTTATTCGGGAGCACAGATACGCAGTATTTT
TRBJ2-7 | - | TRBV28 | TRBD2 | CATEGASGRGIYEQYF | TGTGCCACCGAGGGGGCTAGCGGGAGAGGTATCTACGAGCAGTACTTC
TRBJ1-1 | - | TRBV18 | - | CASSQQENTEAFF | TGTGCCAGCTCACAACAGGAGAACACTGAAGCTTTCTTT
TRBJ2-7 | medium-sized | TRBV2 | TRBD2 | CASSSGTMRYEQYF | TGTGCCAGCAGTTCCGGGACTATGAGGTACGAGCAGTACTTC
TRBJ1-2 | - | TRBV5-8 | TRBD1 | CASSLEGQHYGYTF | TGTGCCAGCAGCTTGGAGGGACAGCACTATGGCTACACCTTC
TRBJ2-2 | - | TRBV7-9 | TRBD2 | CASSPGSSGHGELFF | TGTGCCAGCAGCCCTGGATCTAGCGGTCACGGGGAGCTGTTTTTT
TRBJ2-2 | - | TRBV5-8 | TRBD2 | CASRGGSGRGGELFF | TGTGCCAGCCGCGGTGGAAGCGGGAGGGGCGGGGAGCTGTTTTTT
TRBJ2-7 | - | TRBV28 | - | CASSFVDRNYEQYF | TGTGCCAGCAGTTTTGTGGACAGAAACTACGAGCAGTACTTC
TRBJ2-7 | - | TRBV6-1 | - | CASSWTSYEQYF | TGTGCCAGTTCCTGGACGTCCTACGAGCAGTACTTC
TRBJ1-2 | - | TRBV10-3 | - | CAISEKGPNYGYTF | TGTGCCATCAGTGAGAAGGGACCCAACTATGGCTACACCTTC
TRBJ1-1 | medium-sized | TRBV7-9 | - | CASLNAVNTEAFF | TGTGCCAGCCTCAATGCCGTGAACACTGAAGCTTTCTTT
TRBJ1-2 | - | TRBV4-2 | - | CASSQGGGDRGYTF | TGTGCCAGCAGCCAAGGGGGAGGGGACCGTGGCTACACCTTC
TRBJ1-5 | - | TRBV11-3 | - | CARHPKPSGQPQHF | TGTGCCCGACATCCGAAGCCCTCAGGCCAGCCCCAGCATTTT
TRBJ2-2 | - | TRBV5-4 | TRBD2 | CASSRGGRNTGELFF | TGTGCCAGCAGTCGCGGGGGAAGGAACACCGGGGAGCTGTTTTTT
TRBJ2-1 | once | TRBV4-1 | - | CASSHQRWQFF | TGCGCCAGCAGCCACCAACGCTGGCAGTTCTTC
TRBJ1-2 | once | TRBV5-6 | TRBD1 | CASSLPGGYDGYTF | TGTGCCAGCAGCTTGCCAGGGGGATACGATGGCTACACCTTC
TRBJ2-3 | - | TRBV7-2 | - | CASSLVVRDTQYF | TGTGCCAGCAGCTTAGTGGTACGAGATACGCAGTATTTT
TRBJ2-7 | - | TRBV7-2 | - | CASSLVGSGGSYEQYF | TGTGCCAGCAGCTTAGTGGGTTCGGGCGGGTCCTACGAGCAGTACTTC
TRBJ2-5 | - | TRBV6-1 | - | CASSEIPQGRIETQYF | TGTGCCAGCAGTGAAATTCCCCAGGGGCGAATAGAGACCCAGTACTTC
TRBJ2-1 | - | TRBV28 | - | CASSLGAASYNEQFF | TGTGCCAGCAGTTTGGGTGCTGCCTCCTACAATGAGCAGTTCTTC
TRBJ1-2 | - | TRBV6-6 | - | CASNPRVFQGYTF | TGTGCCAGCAATCCTAGGGTTTTCCAGGGCTACACCTTC
TRBJ2-3 | - | TRBV27 | TRBD2 | CASSTLAGTDTQYF | TGTGCCAGCAGCACCCTAGCGGGCACAGATACGCAGTATTTT
TRBJ1-1 | - | TRBV7-3 | - | CASSPGGAREAFF | TGTGCCAGCAGCCCGGGGGGGGCCAGGGAAGCTTTCTTT